This passage covers 7 T cell receptor beta chains from one sample sequenced in a study of radiotherapy plus CTLA-4 blockade in lung cancer. Profiled with immunoSEQ multiplex PCR; TCRdb holds only in-frame clones, not every one. Of about 54,000 clones in the sample, around 80% are singletons; the top ten hold 2.5% to 4%. This specimen was peripheral blood, taken from a patient treated with radiotherapy plus ipilimumab. The origin of the receptors is a human donor with non-small cell lung cancer who had a partial response to radiotherapy plus ipilimumab.

Regarding this clone: At one end, the junction sequence differs from germline, possibly due to a read error. This chain uses TRBV6-1 with TRBJ1-6; 7 bases are a match to TRBD1. Germline CDR1 reads MNHNS; CDR2 reads SASEGT. This CDR3 is 14 amino acids long. The CDR3 is CASSLGQYNSPLRF. In DNA form, the CDR3 reads TGTGCCAGCAGTTTGGGACAGTATAATTCACCCCTCCGCTTT.

The V and J genes are TRBV25-1 and TRBJ1-6; D is undetermined. The CDR3 is 12 amino acids. V dropped 3 bases and J dropped 8 bases, with 5 bases sitting between them. In germline, CDR1 is MGHDK, CDR2 SYGVNS. As DNA, the CDR3 is TGTGCCAGCAGTGAGACACATTCACCCCTCCACTTT. It specifies CASSETHSPLHF.

This chain connects TRBV11-2 to TRBJ2-1; the match to TRBD2 covers 10 bases. The CDR3 is 16 residues long. Losses at the gene ends were 6 bases for V and 1 base for J; bases not matched to a gene: 6. Germline CDR1 is SGHAT and CDR2 is FQNNGV. The CDR3 sequence is CASSRLAGDSYNEQFF. As DNA, the CDR3 is TGTGCCAGCAGTCGACTAGCGGGTGATTCCTACAATGAGCAGTTCTTC.

The chain carries TRBV5-4 and TRBJ2-7; 10 bases line up with TRBD1. The trim removed 4 bases at V and 3 bases at J, leaving 4 bases unmatched. This CDR3 comprises 14 residues. Germline V gives CDR1 SGHNT, CDR2 YYREEE (reference sequence). This CDR3 is CASSTGQGNYEQYF. The CDR3 DNA sequence: TGTGCCAGCAGCACGGGACAGGGGAACTACGAGCAGTACTTC.

The chain has TRBV19 and TRBJ2-7; 8 bases map to TRBD2. CDR1 is LNHDA, CDR2 SQIVND, per germline (reference sequence). Losses at the gene ends were 5 bases for V and 8 bases for J; bases not matched to a gene: 20. CDR3 length: 17 amino acids. The CDR3 is CASSFSPGGTGKKKQYF. The CDR3 nucleotides read TGTGCCAGTAGTTTCTCCCCGGGAGGGACGGGCAAAAAGAAGCAGTACTTC.

The sample holds one count of this clone. The genes are TRBV11-2 and TRBJ1-6; tentative D call: TRBD1 (5 bases). Trimming pared 3 bases from V and 9 bases from J, leaving 12 bases between. The CDR3 has 14 residues. Germline-derived CDR1 and CDR2 are SGHAT and FQNNGV. CDR3 sequence reads: CASSFAGESSPLHF. As DNA, the CDR3 is TGTGCCAGCAGCTTTGCGGGGGAAAGTTCACCCCTCCACTTT.

V usage is TRBV9 and J usage is TRBJ2-3, with D perhaps matching TRBD1 (6 bases). The germline V and J ends were trimmed by 2 bases and 3 bases, with 7 bases remaining between them. Looked up from germline, CDR1 is SGDLS and CDR2 is YYNGEE. CDR3 length equals 13 residues. This CDR3 reads CASSVDRTDTQYF. The CDR3 DNA is TGTGCCAGCAGCGTCGACAGGACAGATACGCAGTATTTT. The full variable domain, completed using reference TRBV9 and TRBJ2-3, is DSGVTQTPKHLITATGQRVTLRCSPRSGDLSVYWYQQSLDQGLQFLIQYYNGEERAKGNILERFSAQQFPDLHSELNLSSLELGDSALYFCASSVDRTDTQYFGPGTRLTVL.